The rows below give T cell receptor beta chains drawn from one sample of a study of CXCR3-negative and CXCR3-positive naive CD8 T cells. TCRdb derives one entry per CDR3 protein from the 5' RACE reads, leaving out DNA. This table lists approximately 70,000 distinct CDR3 sequences. The sequenced sample consisted of naive CXCR3- CD8+ T cells from blood. Receptors were obtained from a human donor in good health. Some clones in this sample may be carry-over from other donors' samples. The CDR3 runs from the conserved cysteine through the conserved F or W.

CDR3aa: CASSSGLAGDYEQYF
j_gene: TRBJ2-7
v_gene: TRBV7-9

CDR3aa: CASSLGTPSYNEQFF
j_gene: TRBJ2-1
v_gene: TRBV7-9

CDR3aa: CASSLATGPLGEQFF
j_gene: TRBJ2-1
v_gene: TRBV7-6

CDR3aa: CASSLESGFANTGELFF
j_gene: TRBJ2-2
v_gene: TRBV5-1

CDR3aa: CASSAEPPQGTKNIQYF
j_gene: TRBJ2-4
v_gene: TRBV7-8

CDR3aa: CASSMGNTEAFF
j_gene: TRBJ1-1
v_gene: TRBV19

CDR3aa: CASSFTVGGPLSDTQYF
j_gene: TRBJ2-3
v_gene: TRBV6-6

CDR3aa: CSAEGRVSSYNEQFF
j_gene: TRBJ2-1
v_gene: TRBV29-1

CDR3aa: CASSLEVRTGAYNEQFF
j_gene: TRBJ2-1
v_gene: TRBV5-1

CDR3aa: CASSLIGKEETQYF
j_gene: TRBJ2-5
v_gene: TRBV7-9

CDR3aa: CASSFRTVSNQPQHF
j_gene: TRBJ1-5
v_gene: TRBV28

CDR3aa: CSARDLFGTRANTDTQYF
j_gene: TRBJ2-3
v_gene: TRBV20-1

CDR3aa: CASRAAGTDTQYF
j_gene: TRBJ2-3
v_gene: TRBV12-3/TRBV12-4

CDR3aa: CASSQDDDRGLAFF
j_gene: TRBJ1-1
v_gene: TRBV3-1

CDR3aa: CASSLGQGARVYGYTF
j_gene: TRBJ1-2
v_gene: TRBV9

CDR3aa: CASSRGFYGYTF
j_gene: TRBJ1-2
v_gene: TRBV12-3/TRBV12-4

CDR3aa: CSARFQGEINYGYTF
j_gene: TRBJ1-2
v_gene: TRBV20-1

CDR3aa: CASSQATGSGELFF
j_gene: TRBJ2-2
v_gene: TRBV4-3

CDR3aa: CSVEVTGGSYNEQFF
j_gene: TRBJ2-1
v_gene: TRBV29-1

CDR3aa: CASSLGLDTQYF
j_gene: TRBJ2-3
v_gene: TRBV7-9